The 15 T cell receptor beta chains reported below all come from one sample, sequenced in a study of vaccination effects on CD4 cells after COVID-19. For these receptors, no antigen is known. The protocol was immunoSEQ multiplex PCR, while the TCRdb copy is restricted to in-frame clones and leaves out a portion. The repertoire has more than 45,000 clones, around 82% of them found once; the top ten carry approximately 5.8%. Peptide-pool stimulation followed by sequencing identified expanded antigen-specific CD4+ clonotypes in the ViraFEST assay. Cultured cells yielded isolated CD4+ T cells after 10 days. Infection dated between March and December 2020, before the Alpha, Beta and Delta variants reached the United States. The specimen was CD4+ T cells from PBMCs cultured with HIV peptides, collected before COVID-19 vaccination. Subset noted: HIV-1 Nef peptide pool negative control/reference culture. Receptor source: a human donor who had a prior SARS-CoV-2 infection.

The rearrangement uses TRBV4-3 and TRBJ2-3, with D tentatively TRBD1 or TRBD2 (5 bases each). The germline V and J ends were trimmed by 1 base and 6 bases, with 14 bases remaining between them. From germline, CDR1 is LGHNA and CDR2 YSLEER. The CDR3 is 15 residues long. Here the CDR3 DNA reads TGCGCCAGCAGCCAAGGGGGACCCCTGAGGGATACGCAGTATTTT. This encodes CASSQGGPLRDTQYF.

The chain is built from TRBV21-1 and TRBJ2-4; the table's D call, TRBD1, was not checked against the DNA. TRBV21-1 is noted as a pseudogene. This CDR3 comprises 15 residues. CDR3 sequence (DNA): TGTGCCAGCATTTCAATGACAGAGGTCAAAAACATTCAGTACTTC. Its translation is CASISMTEVKNIQYF.

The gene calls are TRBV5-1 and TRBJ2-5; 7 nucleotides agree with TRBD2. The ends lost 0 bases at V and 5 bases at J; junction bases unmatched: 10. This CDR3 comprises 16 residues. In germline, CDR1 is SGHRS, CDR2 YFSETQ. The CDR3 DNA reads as TGCGCCAGCAGCTTGGGCGGAGGACTAGGCTTGGAGACCCAGTACTTC. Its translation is CASSLGGGLGLETQYF.

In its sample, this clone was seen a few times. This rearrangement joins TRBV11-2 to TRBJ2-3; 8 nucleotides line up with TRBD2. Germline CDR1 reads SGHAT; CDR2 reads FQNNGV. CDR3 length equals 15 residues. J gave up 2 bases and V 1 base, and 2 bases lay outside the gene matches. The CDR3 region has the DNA TGTGCCAGCAGCTTAGGACTAGCGATCACAGATACGCAGTATTTT. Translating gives CASSLGLAITDTQYF.

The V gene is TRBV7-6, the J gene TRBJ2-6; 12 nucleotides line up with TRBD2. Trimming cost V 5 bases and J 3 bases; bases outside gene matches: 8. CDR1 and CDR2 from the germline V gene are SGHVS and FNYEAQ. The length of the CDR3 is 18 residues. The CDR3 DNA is TGTGCCAGCAGCGAGGAGACTAGCGGGAGTAGTGGGGCCAACGTCCTGACTTTC. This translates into CASSEETSGSSGANVLTF. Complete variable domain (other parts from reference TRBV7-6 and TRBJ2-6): GAGVSQSPRYKVTKRGQDVALRCDPISGHVSLYWYRQALGQGPEFLTYFNYEAQQDKSGLPNDRFSAERPEGSISTLTIQRTEQRDSAMYRCASSEETSGSSGANVLTFGAGSRLTVL.

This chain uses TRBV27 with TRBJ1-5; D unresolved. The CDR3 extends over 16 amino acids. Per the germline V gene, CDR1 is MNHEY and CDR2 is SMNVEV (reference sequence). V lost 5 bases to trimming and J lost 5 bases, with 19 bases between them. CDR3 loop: CASSIPPSDTDQPQHF. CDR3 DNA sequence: TGTGCCAGCAGTATCCCCCCGTCTGATACCGATCAGCCCCAGCATTTT.

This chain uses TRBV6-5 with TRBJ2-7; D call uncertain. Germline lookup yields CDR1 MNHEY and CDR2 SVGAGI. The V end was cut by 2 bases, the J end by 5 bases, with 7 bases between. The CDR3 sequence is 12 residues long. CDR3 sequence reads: CASSYPPHEQYF. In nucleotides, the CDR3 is TGTGCCAGCAGTTACCCCCCCCACGAGCAGTACTTC.

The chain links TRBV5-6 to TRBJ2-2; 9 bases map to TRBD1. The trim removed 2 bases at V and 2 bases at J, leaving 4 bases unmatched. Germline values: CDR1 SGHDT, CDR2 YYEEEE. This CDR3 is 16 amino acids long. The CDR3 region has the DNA TGTGCCAGCAGCTTTACAGGGGGCCCTAACACCGGGGAGCTGTTTTTT. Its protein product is CASSFTGGPNTGELFF.

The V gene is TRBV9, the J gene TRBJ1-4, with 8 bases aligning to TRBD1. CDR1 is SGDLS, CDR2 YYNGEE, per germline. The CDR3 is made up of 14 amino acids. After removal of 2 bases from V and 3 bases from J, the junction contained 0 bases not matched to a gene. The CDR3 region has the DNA TGTGCCAGCAGCGTGGGACAGGCTAATGAAAAACTGTTTTTT. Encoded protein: CASSVGQANEKLFF. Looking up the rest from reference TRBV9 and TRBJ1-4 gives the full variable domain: DSGVTQTPKHLITATGQRVTLRCSPRSGDLSVYWYQQSLDQGLQFLIQYYNGEERAKGNILERFSAQQFPDLHSELNLSSLELGDSALYFCASSVGQANEKLFFGSGTQLSVL.

CDR3 DNA sequence: TGTGCCAGCAGCCCAGGACTAGCGGGGGGTTTACAAGAGACCCAGTACTTC. Translated: CASSPGLAGGLQETQYF. This chain uses TRBV9 with TRBJ2-5; 14 bases agree with TRBD2. Trimming at V came to 4 bases and at J to 2 bases, leaving 7 bases not matched to a gene. Germline CDR1 SGDLS, CDR2 YYNGEE. The CDR3 totals 17 residues.

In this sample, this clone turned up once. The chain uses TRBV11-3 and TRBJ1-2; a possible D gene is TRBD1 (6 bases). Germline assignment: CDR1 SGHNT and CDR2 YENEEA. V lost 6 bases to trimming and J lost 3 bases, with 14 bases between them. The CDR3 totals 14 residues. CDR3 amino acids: CASRKRTEHYGYTF. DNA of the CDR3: TGTGCCAGCAGGAAACGGACAGAGCACTATGGCTACACCTTC.

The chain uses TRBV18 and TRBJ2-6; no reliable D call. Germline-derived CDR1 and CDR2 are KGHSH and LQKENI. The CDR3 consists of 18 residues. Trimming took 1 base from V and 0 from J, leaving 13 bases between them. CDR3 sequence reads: CASSPLDGISSGANVLTF. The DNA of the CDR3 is TGTGCCAGCTCACCACTGGACGGAATAAGCTCTGGGGCCAACGTCCTGACTTTC.

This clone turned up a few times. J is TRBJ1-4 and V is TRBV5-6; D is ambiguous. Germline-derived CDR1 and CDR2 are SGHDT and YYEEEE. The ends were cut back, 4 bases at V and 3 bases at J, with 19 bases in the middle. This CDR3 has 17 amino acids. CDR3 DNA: TGTGCCAGCAGCCCGGACTTCCCGGGCGGCCCTAATGAAAAACTGTTTTTT. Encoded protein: CASSPDFPGGPNEKLFF.

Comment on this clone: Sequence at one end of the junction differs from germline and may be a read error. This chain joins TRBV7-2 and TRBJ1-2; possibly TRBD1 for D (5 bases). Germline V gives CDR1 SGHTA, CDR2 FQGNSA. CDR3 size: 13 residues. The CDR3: CASSLQGNYGYTF. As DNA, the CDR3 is TGTGCCAGCAGCTTACAGGGTAACTACGGCTACACCTTC.

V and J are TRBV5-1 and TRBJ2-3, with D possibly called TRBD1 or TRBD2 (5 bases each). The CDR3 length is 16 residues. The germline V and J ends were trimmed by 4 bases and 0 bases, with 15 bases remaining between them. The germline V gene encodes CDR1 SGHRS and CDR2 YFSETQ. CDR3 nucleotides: TGCGCCAGCAGCCGTGGGACGGCTGCTAGCACAGATACGCAGTATTTT. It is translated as CASSRGTAASTDTQYF.